Below, 32 T cell receptor beta chains from the same sample are listed, as sequenced in a study of blood T cell repertoires in COVID-19 (dated by TCRdb to 2019 to 2021). The library was produced with the immunoSEQ multiplex PCR assay. The table comes from immuneACCESS by way of TCRdb, which keeps in-frame sequences with V and J called. Part of the clones is missing from these tables; in studies checked, under half for an unresolved V gene and the rest for unknown reasons. This sample holds about 160,000 clones; approximately 88% were observed only once. The top ten clones comprise roughly 2.2% of the sample. Sequencing used peripheral blood. The receptors were gathered from a man in his 70s with acute or convalescent COVID-19.

The rearrangement links TRBV3-1 (or the pseudogene TRBV3-2) to TRBJ1-1; 7 bases align to TRBD1. Per germline, CDR1 LGHDT and CDR2 YNNKEL (reference sequence). The CDR3 spans 12 residues. V gave up 4 bases and J gave up 8 bases; unmatched junction bases: 4. In DNA, the CDR3 is TGTGCCAGCAGCCTCAGGGGGTCCGAAGCTTTCTTT. Translation: CASSLRGSEAFF.

The V gene is TRBV6-5, the J gene TRBJ2-5, with TRBD2 matching 10 bases. This CDR3 has 15 amino acids. From germline, CDR1 is MNHEY and CDR2 SVGAGI. V was pared by 6 bases and J by 5 bases, with 9 bases of the junction left unmatched. CDR3: CASRPSGRATETQYF. In DNA, the CDR3 is TGTGCCAGCAGACCGAGCGGGAGGGCGACGGAGACCCAGTACTTC.

The chain carries TRBV7-6 and TRBJ2-2; 7 bases agree with TRBD2. V gave up 6 bases and J gave up 1 base; unmatched junction bases: 8. The CDR3 has 16 residues. The germline V gene encodes CDR1 SGHVS and CDR2 FNYEAQ. In DNA form, the CDR3 reads TGTGCCAGCAGGGATAGACTAGCCAAGAACACCGGGGAGCTGTTTTTT. Translated: CASRDRLAKNTGELFF.

This clone was detected only a few times. The chain carries TRBV11-2 and TRBJ2-7, with 7 bases lining up with TRBD1. The V segment lost 5 bases and the J segment 4 bases; nucleotides outside the gene matches: 5. CDR1 and CDR2 from the germline V gene are SGHAT and FQNNGV. The CDR3 loop spans 13 amino acids. CDR3 nucleotides: TGTGCCAGCAGCCAAGACAGGGAATACGAGCAGTACTTC. Translating it yields CASSQDREYEQYF.

The J gene is TRBJ1-2, the V gene TRBV18; D remains ambiguous. Germline CDR1 is KGHSH and CDR2 is LQKENI. The length of the CDR3 is 18 residues. V was clipped by 4 bases and J by 4 bases, with 25 bases between them. The CDR3 sequence: CASSRSSRNSGLGYGYTF. CDR3 nucleotide sequence: TGTGCCAGCTCACGCAGCTCTCGAAACAGCGGATTGGGCTATGGCTACACCTTC.

This clone was counted between two and nine times. CDR3 coding DNA: TGTGCCAGCAGCCGCAGGGAGACCCAGTACTTC. Translating gives CASSRRETQYF. The rearrangement links TRBV3-1 (or the pseudogene TRBV3-2) to TRBJ2-5; D not resolved. There are 11 residues in the CDR3. The germline CDR1 and CDR2 sequences are LGHDT and YNNKEL (reference sequence). V lost 4 bases to trimming and J lost 5 bases, with 5 bases between them.

This chain links TRBV6-5 with TRBJ2-7, with 7 bases identical to TRBD2. Germline CDR1 MNHEY, CDR2 SVGAGI. This CDR3 comprises 14 residues. Trimming removed 6 bases from V and 1 base from J; junction bases left unmatched: 6. In nucleotides, the CDR3 is TGTGCCAGCAGCCTTCGGGGGGTGTCCTACGAGCAGTACTTC. Its translation: CASSLRGVSYEQYF.

CDR3 sequence reads: CASSRNFDRGQGEKLFF. The CDR3 DNA is TGTGCCAGCAGTCGAAATTTTGACAGGGGGCAAGGAGAAAAACTGTTTTTT. The chain employs TRBV27 and TRBJ1-4; 10 bases match TRBD1. V shed 5 bases, J shed 8 bases, and the junction held 14 bases outside the gene matches. The CDR3 covers 17 residues. Per germline, CDR1 MNHEY and CDR2 SMNVEV (reference sequence).

The rearrangement links TRBV24-1 to TRBJ2-3; D may be TRBD2 (5 bases). Trimming left V 2 bases short and J 1 base short, with 6 bases between. Germline V gene sequence: CDR1 KGHDR, CDR2 SFDVKD. This CDR3 region has 14 residues. For the CDR3, the DNA is TGTGCCACCAGTGATTGGGGAGGCACAGATACGCAGTATTTT. Translating gives CATSDWGGTDTQYF.

The chain employs TRBV19 and TRBJ2-7; 9 nucleotides align to TRBD1. V gave up 6 bases and J gave up 3 bases; unmatched junction bases: 6. The CDR3 is made up of 14 amino acids. Germline CDR1 reads LNHDA; CDR2 reads SQIVND (reference sequence). CDR3 protein: CASSPQGQGYEQYF. CDR3 in DNA: TGTGCCAGTAGCCCCCAGGGACAGGGCTACGAGCAGTACTTC.

This chain uses TRBV5-6 with TRBJ1-5, with D unresolved. Trimming stripped 0 bases from V and 4 bases from J, with 8 bases between. Germline lookup yields CDR1 SGHDT and CDR2 YYEEEE. The CDR3 totals 14 residues. The CDR3 DNA reads as TGTGCCAGCAGCTTGGCGGGGAATAATCAGCCCCAGCATTTT. Translating gives CASSLAGNNQPQHF.

The rearrangement links TRBV5-4 to TRBJ1-1, with D hard to call. Looked up from germline, CDR1 is SGHNT and CDR2 is YYREEE (reference sequence). The CDR3 runs 15 residues. Trimming removed 3 bases from V and 0 bases from J, with 12 bases in between. The CDR3 loop is CASSSPGRLNTEAFF. For the CDR3, the DNA is TGTGCCAGCAGCTCCCCAGGCAGGTTGAACACTGAAGCTTTCTTT.

The chain carries TRBV2 and TRBJ1-5; D is undetermined. The germline V and J ends were trimmed by 8 bases and 4 bases, with 9 bases remaining between them. The CDR3 has 12 residues. Germline V gene lookup returns CDR1 SNHLY and CDR2 FYNNEI. CDR3 bases: TGTGCCAGCGCGCTCCCGAATCAGCCCCAGCATTTT. Protein product: CASALPNQPQHF.

The chain joins TRBV6-2 or TRBV6-3 to TRBJ2-7; TRBD1 matches 9 bases. This CDR3 spans 15 amino acids. The V and J ends lost 2 bases and 0 bases, in that order; junction bases with no gene match: 2. Germline CDR1 MNHEY, CDR2 SVGEGT. This CDR3 reads CASSYVDRGSYEQYF. The CDR3 DNA reads as TGTGCCAGCAGTTACGTGGACAGGGGCTCCTACGAGCAGTACTTC.

CDR3 residues: CASSPLRRGTEAFF. As DNA, the CDR3 is TGTGCCAGCAGTCCTCTCCGGCGGGGGACTGAAGCTTTCTTT. V gene TRBV7-9 combines with J gene TRBJ1-1; a weak D match, TRBD1 (5 bases). V gave up 6 bases and J gave up 5 bases, with 16 bases separating them. Germline loops: CDR1 SEHNR, CDR2 FQNEAQ (reference sequence). The CDR3 extends over 14 amino acids.

This chain joins TRBV20-1 and TRBJ2-3, with TRBD2 matching over 9 bases. The germline V gene encodes CDR1 DFQATT and CDR2 SNEGSKA (reference sequence). The CDR3 spans 19 residues. V shed 3 bases and J 4 bases; nucleotides not matched to a gene: 20. CDR3 sequence: CSASFTTGTSSGLSDTQYF. The CDR3 coding sequence is TGCAGTGCTAGTTTCACCACCGGGACTAGCTCCGGCCTCTCAGATACGCAGTATTTT.

The chain is built from TRBV14 and TRBJ2-7; TRBD2 might be the D (5 bases). Trimming took 9 bases from V and 0 from J, leaving 12 bases between them. The CDR3 length is 13 residues. The germline V gene encodes CDR1 SGHDN and CDR2 FVKESK. The CDR3 sequence: CASTRGASYEQYF. In DNA, the CDR3 is TGTGCCAGTACCCGGGGAGCCTCCTACGAGCAGTACTTC.

This clone has only a few counts. The V and J genes are TRBV5-6 and TRBJ1-6; D is undetermined. CDR1 is SGHDT and CDR2 is YYEEEE in the germline V gene. The CDR3 runs to 13 residues. The V gene lost 0 bases and the J gene lost 7 bases, with 5 bases spanning the gap. CDR3 in DNA: TGTGCCAGCAGCTTGGACTACAATTCACCCCTCCACTTT. Amino acid sequence: CASSLDYNSPLHF.

This chain uses TRBV19 with TRBJ2-1; D may be TRBD1 (6 bases). With 8 bases removed from V and 2 bases from J, the gap between germline ends came to 13 bases. The CDR3 has 14 residues. Germline V CDR1 and CDR2: LNHDA, SQIVND (reference sequence). CDR3 DNA: TGTGCCAGTGCAACAGGGATCCCCTACAATGAGCAGTTCTTC. Translation: CASATGIPYNEQFF.

CDR3 nucleotides: TGCGCCAGCAGCTTGGACATCTATCAGCCCCAGCATTTT. Encoded protein: CASSLDIYQPQHF. This chain joins TRBV5-1 and TRBJ1-5; D remains ambiguous. The CDR3 runs to 13 residues. Germline CDR1 and CDR2: SGHRS and YFSETQ. V lost 0 bases and J 5 bases, leaving 6 bases between the germline ends.

This rearrangement joins TRBV7-3 to TRBJ2-1; the D is unclear. There are 13 residues in the CDR3. V lost 3 bases, J lost 2 bases, and 5 bases lay in between. Germline-derived CDR1 and CDR2 are SGHTA and FQGTGA. The CDR3 DNA is TGTGCCAGCAGCTTTAACACCTACAATGAGCAGTTCTTC. It encodes CASSFNTYNEQFF.

J is TRBJ2-7 and V is TRBV19, with 10 bases that match TRBD2. The CDR3 is made up of 16 amino acids. Germline V gene data show CDR1 as LNHDA and CDR2 as SQIVND (reference sequence). V shed 1 base and J 1 base; nucleotides not matched to a gene: 4. This CDR3 reads CASSIASSGRSYEQYF. The CDR3 DNA sequence: TGTGCCAGTAGTATAGCGTCTAGCGGGAGATCCTACGAGCAGTACTTC.

The J gene is TRBJ1-2, the V gene TRBV28; 8 nucleotides match TRBD1. This CDR3 spans 15 amino acids. With 3 bases clipped from V and 1 base from J, the junction kept 4 bases outside the gene matches. CDR1 MDHEN and CDR2 SYDVKM come from the germline V gene. The CDR3 region is CASSLGRGLNYGYTF. Written as DNA, the CDR3 is TGTGCCAGCAGTTTGGGCAGGGGGCTTAACTATGGCTACACCTTC.

This clone has a handful of counts. This chain connects TRBV19 to TRBJ1-2; a weak D match, TRBD1 (6 bases). The V gene's germline CDR1 is LNHDA and CDR2 SQIVND (reference sequence). The CDR3 has 14 amino acids. The germline V and J ends were trimmed by 1 base and 4 bases, with 10 bases remaining between them. The CDR3 DNA sequence: TGTGCCAGTAGTATAGCTTCGACAGGCTATGGCTACACCTTC. Protein: CASSIASTGYGYTF.

The gene calls are TRBV3-1 (or the pseudogene TRBV3-2) and TRBJ1-2; D remains unclear. Trimming left V 0 bases short and J 5 bases short, with 16 bases between. CDR1 LGHDT and CDR2 YNNKEL come from the germline V gene (reference sequence). CDR3 length: 16 residues. The CDR3: CASSQDRRPGGYGYTF. CDR3 bases: TGTGCCAGCAGCCAAGATCGCAGACCTGGAGGATATGGCTACACCTTC.

The table lists this clone with a few counts. V usage is TRBV7-3 and J usage is TRBJ1-1; 8 nucleotides agree with TRBD1. V lost 5 bases to trimming and J lost 3 bases; unmatched junction nucleotides: 2. The length of the CDR3 is 13 residues. Germline CDR1 reads SGHTA; CDR2 reads FQGTGA. The CDR3 loop is CASSTQGDTEAFF. The CDR3 DNA reads TGTGCCAGCAGCACACAGGGGGACACTGAAGCTTTCTTT.

CDR3 nucleotides: TGTGCCAGCAGCCCTGCGCACGCGGGTGAGACCCAGTACTTC. Amino acid sequence: CASSPAHAGETQYF. This sequence joins TRBV7-2 and TRBJ2-5, with D maybe TRBD2 (5 bases). Germline assignment: CDR1 SGHTA and CDR2 FQGNSA. CDR3 size: 14 residues. Trimming stripped 5 bases from V and 5 bases from J, with 15 bases between.

This chain uses TRBV5-1 with TRBJ1-2; TRBD1 matches at 8 bases. The J segment lost 4 bases and the V segment lost 0 bases, leaving 8 bases of the junction unmatched. CDR1 is SGHRS, CDR2 YFSETQ, per germline. This CDR3 has 16 amino acids. The CDR3: CASSLGDRPQVYGYTF. The CDR3 DNA sequence: TGCGCCAGCAGCTTGGGGGACAGGCCCCAAGTCTATGGCTACACCTTC. The full variable domain, with the rest looked up from reference TRBV5-1 and TRBJ1-2, is KAGVTQTPRYLIKTRGQQVTLSCSPISGHRSVSWYQQTPGQGLQFLFEYFSETQRNKGNFPGRFSGRQFSNSRSEMNVSTLELGDSALYLCASSLGDRPQVYGYTFGSGTRLTVV.

This chain joins TRBV5-8 and TRBJ2-3; 8 bases are shared with TRBD1. V lost 5 bases, J lost 2 bases, and 10 bases stayed unmatched. This CDR3 is 16 amino acids long. Germline CDR1 reads SGHTS; CDR2 reads YDEGEE. The CDR3 nucleotides are TGTGCCAGCAGGCAACTCGGACAGGGTGTCACAGATACGCAGTATTTT. Amino acids: CASRQLGQGVTDTQYF.

V gene TRBV19 combines with J gene TRBJ1-5; TRBD1 is a possible D gene (6 bases). CDR1 LNHDA and CDR2 SQIVND come from the germline V gene (reference sequence). The CDR3 contains 13 residues. The V and J ends lost 9 bases and 4 bases respectively, with 13 bases between them. In DNA, the CDR3 is TGTGCCAGATTAACAGGGCATAATCAGCCCCAGCATTTT. It specifies CARLTGHNQPQHF.

The chain uses TRBV19 and TRBJ1-5, with 11 bases lining up with TRBD1. The CDR3 runs 16 residues. Per the germline V gene, CDR1 is LNHDA and CDR2 is SQIVND (reference sequence). V lost 5 bases, J lost 3 bases, and 6 bases stayed unmatched. CDR3 sequence reads: CASSLRTGGINQPQHF. In DNA form, the CDR3 reads TGTGCCAGTAGTCTCCGGACAGGGGGCATCAATCAGCCCCAGCATTTT.

The chain uses TRBV11-2 and TRBJ1-1; D might be TRBD1 (5 bases). Trimming removed 6 bases at V and 5 bases at J, with 10 bases between. Germline V CDR1 and CDR2: SGHAT, FQNNGV. This CDR3 spans 12 amino acids. This CDR3 reads CASSTPGTEAFF. CDR3 sequence (DNA): TGTGCCAGCAGTACCCCAGGGACTGAAGCTTTCTTT.